Shown below are 18 T cell receptor beta chains from a single sample sequenced in a study of yellow fever vaccine responses in identical twins. TCRdb used MiXCR to reprocess the RT-PCR reads, holding one entry per CDR3 protein. The data contain roughly 23,000 distinct CDR3 sequences, under 80% of them seen just once; the ten biggest clones take up 4% to 5.5%. The sequencing used T cells from blood (PBMCs), unsorted or a sorted subset (not recorded which), collected before or after yellow fever vaccination (not recorded which). The receptors derive from a young woman who received the yellow fever vaccine.

The V call is TRBV29-1, the J call TRBJ1-5; D is perhaps TRBD1 (5 bases). Germline CDR1 SQVTM, CDR2 ANQGSEA. The ends were cut back, 4 bases at V and 4 bases at J, with 11 bases in the middle. This CDR3 spans 13 amino acids. CDR3 amino acids: CSVVAGTNQPQHF. The CDR3 DNA reads as TGCAGCGTTGTTGCAGGGACTAATCAGCCCCAGCATTTT. Together with reference TRBV29-1 and TRBJ1-5, the CDR3 gives the full variable domain: SAVISQKPSRDICQRGTSLTIQCQVDSQVTMMFWYRQQPGQSLTLIATANQGSEATYESGFVIDKFPISRPNLTFSTLTVSNMSPEDSSIYLCSVVAGTNQPQHFGDGTRLSIL.

This chain joins TRBV28 and TRBJ1-1, with TRBD1 as a possible D gene (6 bases). Trimming removed 7 bases at V and 0 bases at J, with 12 bases between. Germline V gives CDR1 MDHEN, CDR2 SYDVKM. The CDR3 runs to 14 residues. The CDR3 DNA sequence: TGTGCCAGCAAGGGGGGGACCATGAACACTGAAGCTTTCTTT. This codes for CASKGGTMNTEAFF.

The V call is TRBV5-4, the J call TRBJ1-1; 8 bases map to TRBD1. CDR3 length: 13 amino acids. CDR1 is SGHNT and CDR2 is YYREEE in the germline V gene (reference sequence). The trim removed 4 bases at V and 1 base at J, leaving 0 bases unmatched. CDR3: CASSDRGNTEAFF. The CDR3 DNA reads TGTGCCAGCAGCGACAGGGGGAACACTGAAGCTTTCTTT.

This rearrangement joins TRBV12-3 or TRBV12-4 to TRBJ2-2; D is perhaps TRBD1 (6 bases). Between the trimmed V and J ends, which lost 6 bases and 3 bases, there was a span of 14 bases. The CDR3 sequence is 15 residues long. The CDR3, as DNA: TGTGCCAGCAGCCCGAAACAGGGTTACACCGGGGAGCTGTTTTTT. It encodes CASSPKQGYTGELFF.

The chain combines TRBV3-1 with TRBJ2-1, with TRBD1 matching over 10 bases. CDR3 length equals 15 residues. Germline assignment: CDR1 LGHDT and CDR2 YNNKEL (reference sequence). V dropped 1 base and J dropped 6; count of bases not matched to a gene: 3. The CDR3 here is CASSQVRTGGNEQFF. Written as DNA, the CDR3 is TGTGCCAGCAGCCAAGTACGGACAGGGGGCAATGAGCAGTTCTTC.

V is TRBV20-1 and J is TRBJ1-1; maybe TRBD1 (6 bases). V was pared by 5 bases and J by 4 bases, with 14 bases between. This CDR3 contains 13 residues. CDR1 is DFQATT, CDR2 SNEGSKA, per germline (reference sequence). The chain's CDR3 is CSAEGGSFTEAFF. The CDR3 nucleotides are TGCAGTGCTGAGGGGGGAAGCTTCACTGAAGCTTTCTTT.

The genes are TRBV5-1 and TRBJ1-1; D uncertain. Germline-derived CDR1 and CDR2 are SGHRS and YFSETQ. The CDR3 totals 14 residues. Trimming pared 7 bases from V and 3 bases from J, leaving 16 bases between. The CDR3 sequence: CASSLRSGDTEAFF. CDR3 bases: TGCGCCAGCTCATTACGGAGCGGAGACACTGAAGCTTTCTTT.

The rearrangement links TRBV11-2 to TRBJ1-2; D gene ambiguous. This CDR3 region has 12 residues. The V gene lost 2 bases and the J gene lost 6 bases, with 7 bases spanning the gap. Germline V gives CDR1 SGHAT, CDR2 FQNNGV. The CDR3 sequence: CASSLRRDGYTF. CDR3 DNA: TGTGCCAGCAGCTTACGTCGAGATGGCTACACCTTC.

The chain employs TRBV10-3 and TRBJ1-1, with TRBD1 as a possible D gene (6 bases). Trimming took 11 bases from V and 2 from J, leaving 27 bases between them. The CDR3 is made up of 17 amino acids. Germline V CDR1 and CDR2: ENHRY, SYGVKD. The CDR3 protein is CAVTGSWGAEANTEAFF. Written as DNA, the CDR3 is TGTGCCGTTACGGGATCTTGGGGGGCTGAAGCCAACACTGAAGCTTTCTTT.

The V call is TRBV29-1, the J call TRBJ2-1, with 8 bases fitting TRBD2. V gave up 8 bases and J gave up 7 bases; unmatched junction bases: 7. The CDR3 covers 12 residues. Germline lookup yields CDR1 SQVTM and CDR2 ANQGSEA. This CDR3 reads CSTWTSQNEQFF. As DNA, the CDR3 is TGCAGCACATGGACTAGCCAAAATGAGCAGTTCTTC.

The chain couples TRBV10-3 to TRBJ2-1; 8 bases align to TRBD2. The CDR3 loop spans 14 amino acids. Trimming removed 6 bases from V and 6 bases from J; junction bases left unmatched: 7. Germline CDR1 is ENHRY and CDR2 is SYGVKD. The CDR3 is CAISPTGGSNEQFF. The DNA for the CDR3 is TGTGCCATCAGCCCAACGGGGGGGAGCAATGAGCAGTTCTTC.

As DNA, the CDR3 is TGTGCCACCAGCAGTCTAACCCAGCCCCAGCATTTT. Amino acids: CATSSLTQPQHF. The chain carries TRBV15 and TRBJ1-5; no definite D call. V was cut by 3 bases and J by 7 bases, with 7 bases left in between. Germline-derived CDR1 and CDR2 are LNHNV and YYDKDF (reference sequence). There are 12 residues in the CDR3. Variable domain in full (rest from reference TRBV15 and TRBJ1-5): DAMVIQNPRYQVTQFGKPVTLSCSQTLNHNVMYWYQQKSSQAPKLLFHYYDKDFNNEADTPDNFQSRRPNTSFCFLDIRSPGLGDTAMYLCATSSLTQPQHFGDGTRLSIL.

The rearrangement links TRBV7-6 to TRBJ2-2; D is perhaps TRBD1 (6 bases). With 6 bases removed from V and 5 bases from J, the gap between germline ends came to 22 bases. Germline lookup yields CDR1 SGHVS and CDR2 FNYEAQ. The CDR3 is 17 amino acids. The CDR3, as DNA: TGTGCCAGCAGACAGACACGGACAGCCGGTCGGACCGGGGAGCTGTTTTTT. Its translation is CASRQTRTAGRTGELFF.

The chain links TRBV20-1 to TRBJ2-1; 12 positions match TRBD2. The trim removed 4 bases at V and 5 bases at J, leaving 6 bases unmatched. This CDR3 region has 15 residues. Germline V gene lookup returns CDR1 DFQATT and CDR2 SNEGSKA (reference sequence). CDR3 residues: CSATSGRALDNEQFF. The CDR3 DNA follows: TGCAGTGCTACTAGCGGGAGGGCCCTCGACAATGAGCAGTTCTTC.

The chain is built from TRBV10-3 and TRBJ2-1; D is perhaps TRBD1 or TRBD2 (5 bases each). CDR3 length: 14 residues. Per the germline V gene, CDR1 is ENHRY and CDR2 is SYGVKD. V lost 6 bases and J 4 bases, leaving 13 bases between the germline ends. The CDR3 coding sequence is TGTGCCATCAGCTCCGGGACCAGTTACAATGAGCAGTTCTTC. The encoded protein is CAISSGTSYNEQFF.

The rearrangement links TRBV6-1 to TRBJ2-3, with 8 bases matching TRBD2. The germline CDR1 and CDR2 sequences are MNHNS and SASEGT. Trimming cost V 5 bases and J 5 bases; bases outside gene matches: 9. This CDR3 is built from 15 residues. CDR3 residues: CASSKTSAVGDTQYF. The CDR3 DNA reads TGTGCCAGCAGTAAGACTAGCGCTGTAGGAGATACGCAGTATTTT.

CDR3 sequence reads: CASMKMDTQYF. The CDR3 nucleotides are TGTGCCAGCATGAAAATGGATACGCAGTATTTT. This chain uses TRBV2 with TRBJ2-3, with D uncertain. Trimming took 7 bases from V and 6 from J, leaving 8 bases between them. CDR1 and CDR2 from the germline V gene are SNHLY and FYNNEI. This CDR3 spans 11 amino acids.

J is TRBJ2-1 and V is TRBV7-6; D uncertain. V was trimmed by 1 base and J by 0 bases, leaving 4 bases between them. The CDR3 has 14 residues. The germline V gene has CDR1 SGHVS and CDR2 FNYEAQ. CDR3 residues: CASSLGYSYNEQFF. In DNA form, the CDR3 reads TGTGCCAGCAGCTTAGGGTACTCCTACAATGAGCAGTTCTTC.